This T cell receptor beta chain was captured in a study of blood T cell repertoires in COVID-19. Measured with immunoSEQ multiplex PCR; TCRdb has only the in-frame clones, and not every one. Of about 190,000 clones listed, around 79% are singletons. V shed 2 bases and J 8 bases; nucleotides not matched to a gene: 9. The germline CDR1 and CDR2 sequences are LGHDT and YNNKEL (reference sequence). The CDR3 spans 15 residues. This clone was recorded once. The TCR sequence derives from a man in his forties or fifties who had recovered from COVID-19. The rearrangement joins TRBV3-1 (or the pseudogene TRBV3-2) to TRBJ2-1, with TRBD2 identical over 7 bases. The sequenced material came from peripheral blood. The CDR3 loop is CASSQMAGVADEQFF. CDR3 DNA sequence: TGTGCCAGCAGCCAAATGGCGGGAGTGGCGGATGAGCAGTTCTTC.